This is a list of T cell receptor beta chains from one sample in a study of T cell repertoires in cytomegalovirus infection. MiXCR, applied by TCRdb to the reads, yields one record per CDR3 protein. The repertoire holds approximately 1,000,000 distinct CDR3 sequences, with approximately 33% as singletons. Their cognate antigens are unknown. Material: cultured CD8+ T cells from PBMCs, obtained from culture after CMV antigen stimulation. Receptor source: a human donor in good health (CMV status not recorded). Some clones in this sample may be carry-over from other donors' samples. The CDR3 runs from the conserved cysteine through the conserved F or W. A D gene is named only where the DNA matches it firmly. Clone size appears in some rows only: once, few, many, or a class for an expanded clone.

clone size	J gene	D gene	V gene	CDR3 DNA	CDR3 protein
many	TRBJ1-1	.	TRBV7-2	TGTGCCAGCAGCTTGGAAAAGACTGAAGCTTTCTTT	CASSLEKTEAFF
.	TRBJ2-1	.	TRBV20-1	TGCAGTGCTAGAGTTCGGGGACCCTCCTACAATGAGCAGTTCTTC	CSARVRGPSYNEQFF
.	TRBJ1-1	.	TRBV10-3	TGTGCCATCAGATTATCAAAGGACACAAATGAAGCTTTCTTT	CAIRLSKDTNEAFF
many	TRBJ2-1	.	TRBV7-6	TGTGCCAGCAGTGGAAGAGGGGCCGGGAATGAGCAGTTCTTC	CASSGRGAGNEQFF
few	TRBJ2-5	TRBD1	TRBV28	TGTGCCAGCAGTTTACGGGGACAGGGTGAAGAGACCCAGTACTTC	CASSLRGQGEETQYF
many	TRBJ1-4	.	TRBV12-3/TRBV12-4	TGTGCCAGCAGTTTGACGCCCCGGGTTAAACTGTTTTTT	CASSLTPRVKLFF
.	TRBJ2-7	TRBD2	TRBV27	TGTGCCAGCACCCCACGGGGGGGGCGCGAGTACGAGCAGTACTTC	CASTPRGGREYEQYF
.	TRBJ1-1	.	TRBV4-1	TGCGCCAGCAGCCAAGTTAGGACAGAGTTCAACACTGAAGCTTTCTTT	CASSQVRTEFNTEAFF
.	TRBJ2-1	.	TRBV6-2/TRBV6-3	TGTGCCAGCAGTGAATGGCCCGGGCACTCTGATGAGCAGTTCTTC	CASSEWPGHSDEQFF
many	TRBJ1-1	.	TRBV6-1	TGTGCCAGCAGTGAAGCCCCCAGGGCAATTAACACTGAAGCTTTCTTT	CASSEAPRAINTEAFF
few	TRBJ2-1	TRBD2	TRBV4-1	TGCGCCAGCAGCGAATTCGGGACTAGCGGGAACAATGAGCAGTTCTTC	CASSEFGTSGNNEQFF
few	TRBJ2-4	.	TRBV14	TGTGCCAGCAGCCGAGGAGGCGGCCTAAAAAACATTCAGTACTTC	CASSRGGGLKNIQYF
.	TRBJ1-1	TRBD1	TRBV5-5	TGTGCCAGCATCGGACAGGCCCCTGAAGCTTTCTTT	CASIGQAPEAFF
few	TRBJ2-1	TRBD1	TRBV19	TGTGCCAGTAGTATAGCTGCCGGGACAGTCAATGAGCAGTTCTTC	CASSIAAGTVNEQFF
few	TRBJ2-3	.	TRBV12-3/TRBV12-4	TGTGCCAGCAGTTTAGCGCTGATAGATACGCAGTATTTT	CASSLALIDTQYF
few	TRBJ2-5	TRBD2	TRBV15	TGTGCCACCCAGCAGAGATGTACTAGCGGGTCACCCCAAGAGACCCAGTACTTC	CATQQRCTSGSPQETQYF
few	TRBJ2-2	TRBD2	TRBV7-9	TGTGCCAGCAGCTCGAGGACTAGCGCGGACACCGGGGAGCTGTTTTTT	CASSSRTSADTGELFF
.	TRBJ2-1	TRBD1	TRBV12-3/TRBV12-4	TGTGCCAGCAGACTGACAGGGGATAATGAGCAGTTCTTC	CASRLTGDNEQFF
many	TRBJ1-5	TRBD1	TRBV5-1	TGCGCCAGCAGCTTGGAGGGACAGGGCAATCAGCCCCAGCATTTT	CASSLEGQGNQPQHF
many	TRBJ2-7	TRBD1	TRBV29-1	TGCAGCGTTGGAGGGACAGAGCACTACGAGCAGTACTTC	CSVGGTEHYEQYF
.	TRBJ1-1	.	TRBV29-1	TGCAGCGTTGACAGTCGCATGAACACTGAAGCTTTCTTT	CSVDSRMNTEAFF
.	TRBJ2-2	.	TRBV6-5	TGTGCCAGCAGTTACTCTGTGGCGCCTGGGAGGACCGGGGAGCTGTTTTTT	CASSYSVAPGRTGELFF
.	TRBJ2-1	.	TRBV7-9	TGTGCCAGCAGCTTAGGGCTAACCGATGAGCAGTTCTTC	CASSLGLTDEQFF
.	TRBJ1-1	.	TRBV28	TGTGCCAGCAGTTCGTCAGGGGATCTGAATGAAGCTTTCTTT	CASSSSGDLNEAFF
many	TRBJ1-5	.	TRBV7-2	TGTGCCAGCAGCTTAGCGGCCTTAGATCAGCCCCAGCATTTT	CASSLAALDQPQHF
.	TRBJ2-5	.	TRBV27	TGTGCCAGCAGCGCCGGGACGTTGGAGACCCAGTACTTC	CASSAGTLETQYF
few	TRBJ2-3	TRBD1	TRBV7-9	TGTGCCAGCAGCTCCTTGACAGGGCTTGGGACAGATACGCAGTATTTT	CASSSLTGLGTDTQYF
.	TRBJ1-1	.	TRBV11-2	TGTGCCAGCAGCCACGACAGGCCGAACACTGAAGCTTTCTTT	CASSHDRPNTEAFF
few	TRBJ2-7	.	TRBV4-1	TGCGCCAGCAGCCAAGAGTTTCCCTACGAGCAGTACTTC	CASSQEFPYEQYF
.	TRBJ1-1	TRBD1	TRBV7-6	TGTGCCAGCAGCCCTAGCCTGGGACAGCTGAACACTGAAGCTTTCTTT	CASSPSLGQLNTEAFF
many	TRBJ2-2	TRBD1	TRBV7-2	TGTGCCAGCAGCTTAAACAGGGGGCCGGGCACCGGGGAGCTGTTTTTT	CASSLNRGPGTGELFF
few	TRBJ1-2	TRBD1	TRBV29-1	TGCAGCGTCCAGACAGGGAATGACTATGGCTACACCTTC	CSVQTGNDYGYTF
.	TRBJ2-2	TRBD1	TRBV6-2/TRBV6-3	TGTGCCAGCAGTTATTGGCCCCGACAGGGACACACCGGGGAGCTGTTTTTT	CASSYWPRQGHTGELFF
few	TRBJ2-1	.	TRBV10-3	TGTGCCATCAGTGACCCCTACAATGAGCAGTTCTTC	CAISDPYNEQFF
.	TRBJ2-5	.	TRBV20-1	TGCAGTGCTCTTAGGGGTGGAGAGACCCAGTACTTC	CSALRGGETQYF
many	TRBJ1-1	.	TRBV7-8	TGTGCCAGCAGCAGGGGGAGAGAGAACACTGAAGCTTTCTTT	CASSRGRENTEAFF
.	TRBJ2-6	TRBD1	TRBV6-6	TGTGCCAGCAGTTACTCCAGGGACAGGCGCTCTGGGGCCAACGTCCTGACTTTC	CASSYSRDRRSGANVLTF
many	TRBJ1-2	TRBD1	TRBV7-2	TGTGCCAGCAGCTCTTGGGTTACCCGGGACAGGCACGACCAGTCCTATGGCTACACCTTC	CASSSWVTRDRHDQSYGYTF
.	TRBJ2-1	.	TRBV7-6	TGTGCCAGCAGCTTGGGGTGGGCGGGTAGCAATGAGCAGTTCTTC	CASSLGWAGSNEQFF
many	TRBJ2-2	TRBD1	TRBV7-6	TGTGCCAGCAGCTTCGCCGGGACAGGGGGGACCGGGGAGCTGTTTTTT	CASSFAGTGGTGELFF
few	TRBJ2-5	TRBD2	TRBV5-6	TGTGCCAGCAGCTGGTTGAAGCGGGGGGGCCTGGAGACCCAGTACTTC	CASSWLKRGGLETQYF
.	TRBJ2-7	.	TRBV6-6	TGTGCCAGCAGTTCTAGTTTCAGGGGACCCTACGACGAGCAGTACTTC	CASSSSFRGPYDEQYF